The TCR beta chain described here comes from a study of T cells in Graves' hyperthyroidism and ophthalmopathy (dated by TCRdb to between 2018 and 2020). In terms of the full investigation: Peripheral blood samples were taken at the time of initial diagnosis, prior to any treatment. The 100 discovery patients were randomly split 7:3 into training and test sets. In several Graves' hyperthyroidism patients, the study also compared T-cell repertoires from thyroid tissue with T-cell repertoires from blood. An independent validation cohort of 18 to 20 hyperthyroidism patients and about 16 patients who later progressed to ophthalmopathy tested prospective prediction of ophthalmopathy. Following sampling, methimazole starting at 30 mg daily was given to hyperthyroidism patients, and high-dose intravenous methylprednisolone was given to ophthalmopathy patients. According to the paper, TCR Vbeta CDR3 sequencing was carried out on roughly 130 peripheral blood samples, which came from 40 to 45 ophthalmopathy, 75 to 80 hyperthyroidism and some 17 progressor patients. To identify distinguishing TCR V-J signatures, a discovery cohort of some 100 patients was used, comprising 43 with Graves' ophthalmopathy and around 57 with stable Graves' hyperthyroidism.

Amplification of TCR beta CDR3 regions was carried out from RNA transcripts. The first round of RT-PCR for the TCR CDR3 was performed with the HTBI primer set and the Qiagen OneStep RT-PCR kit. Libraries were constructed in a second round of multiplex PCR, after which size selection and purification were carried out. The libraries were sequenced on an Illumina HiSeq2000 using paired-end 100 bp reads. Per the authors' processing: SOAPnuke was used to process the raw data, throwing out any read that contained adapters or uncalled bases, had a mean Phred below 15, or lacked an exact constant-primer or identifier match. High-quality paired reads were merged with COPE v1.2.5, and unique nucleotide sequences were defined as clonotypes. Clonotypes were aligned to IMGT TRBV, TRBD and TRBJ reference segments using MiTCR v1.1. Only V-J combinations with frequency above 0.0001, covering 99.2% of repertoires, were analysed. The TCS score was defined as F50 (clonal expansion) divided by E x V (chaos), with BLOSUM62-based TCRdist calculated between CDR3 peptides within each V-J. Welch's t-statistics and random forest reduced 500 to 550 V-J features to under 15, which were used in a naive Bayes classifier (R e1071). In TCRdb, the public reads were trimmed at Q25 with fastp and aligned with MiXCR, with productive beta chains retained. Entries are consolidated by CDR3 protein sequence, retaining the most common genes and DNA. The V and J calls and clone size come from TCRdb's table, not from the authors' own analysis. A total of 200,000 to 250,000 distinct CDR3 sequences appear in this sample, 15% to 20% of them only once. The top ten constitute around two fifths of the sample.

General conclusions and limits of the study: During validation, the model predicted progression to ophthalmopathy a median of around 7 months ahead of onset, with almost 71% sensitivity and about 75% specificity. Ophthalmopathy was separated from stable hyperthyroidism by a 13 V-J signature model, with approximately 90% sensitivity and about 81% specificity obtained in cross-validation and 80%/75% obtained in testing. No statistical method was used to set the sample size in advance, and investigators knew the group allocation. Most expanded thyroid clonotypes (frequency above 0.001) were also detected in blood, suggesting blood repertoires may reflect thyroid immune responses.

A patient counted as having stable Graves' hyperthyroidism if no progression to ophthalmopathy occurred over 18 months of follow-up. Hyperthyroidism patients were aged 18 to 65 years and newly diagnosed, with disease duration of less than 2 months. Patients with uncontrolled infections, other autoimmune diseases, pregnancy or lactation were excluded. Diagnoses were based on clinical symptoms, serum thyroxine and TRAb, thyroid ultrasound and orbital computed tomography. Ficoll-Paque density gradient centrifugation was used to isolate PBMCs from about 10 ml of fresh peripheral blood. Total RNA was extracted using Trizol reagent, and RNA quality was assessed on an Agilent 2100 Bioanalyzer. The germline V gene (reference sequence) supplies CDR1 DFQATT and CDR2 SNEGSKA. V lost 3 bases and J lost 0 bases; the stretch between them is 9 bases long. The CDR3, cysteine through phenylalanine, is 13 amino acids long. Only the CDR3 DNA stays, 39 bases, in frame from base 1.

At least ten counts were recorded for this clonotype. Its target antigen remains unknown. No quality values exist for individual bases; no much larger clone is one base distant. The chain uses TRBV20-1 and TRBJ2-7; confidence is insufficient to name the D gene. The source of this sequence is a man aged 35 to 55 with Graves' hyperthyroidism. Material for sequencing was blood. The DNA sequence follows: TGCAGTGCTAGCCGCTCAATCTCCTACGAGCAGTACTTC. It translates as CSASRSISYEQYF.